Shown below are 20 T cell receptor beta chains from a single sample sequenced in a study of shared clonotypes between healthy human individuals. Assay used: immunoSEQ multiplex PCR; TCRdb lists only in-frame clones, some missing. The data hold 2 million to 2.5 million clones, with 93% observed a single time. Sequencing used naive CD4+ T cells from PBMCs. Subset here: CD45RA+ positively selected. The origin of the receptors is a man in his late teens or twenties in good health. Some clones in this sample may be carry-over from other donors' samples.

The genes are TRBV6-1 and TRBJ2-5, with TRBD1 matching over 7 bases. V trimming: 7 bases; J trimming: 4 bases; junction bases outside the gene matches: 9. Germline V gene data show CDR1 as MNHNS and CDR2 as SASEGT. This CDR3 is 14 amino acids long. The CDR3 loop is CASNRQGVRETQYF. As DNA, the CDR3 is TGTGCCAGCAACAGACAGGGAGTTCGAGAGACCCAGTACTTC.

This chain joins TRBV27 and TRBJ1-2; D might be TRBD1 (5 bases). Germline assignment: CDR1 MNHEY and CDR2 SMNVEV (reference sequence). The V end was cut by 5 bases, the J end by 2 bases, with 6 bases between. The CDR3 runs to 12 residues. The CDR3 sequence is CASSRGNYGYTF. The CDR3, as DNA: TGTGCCAGCAGTCGGGGGAACTATGGCTACACCTTC.

This CDR3 reads CASSQEPPGARADQPQHF. CDR3 coding DNA: TGCGCCAGCAGCCAAGAGCCCCCCGGGGCCAGGGCAGATCAGCCCCAGCATTTT. This chain connects TRBV4-1 to TRBJ1-5; a possible D gene is TRBD1 (5 bases). V was pared by 0 bases and J by 5 bases, with 20 bases between. The germline CDR1 and CDR2 sequences are MGHRA and YSYEKL. The CDR3 is 18 residues long.

For the CDR3, the DNA is TGTGCCAGCAGTTCACTACAGGGAGGTCAGCCCCAGCATTTT. Translation: CASSSLQGGQPQHF. J is TRBJ1-5 and V is TRBV28; the D gene is possibly TRBD1 (6 bases). The CDR3 consists of 14 residues. Germline assignment: CDR1 MDHEN and CDR2 SYDVKM. V was pared by 4 bases and J by 6 bases, with 13 bases between.

V gene TRBV7-2 combines with J gene TRBJ2-7, with D perhaps matching TRBD2 (6 bases). The CDR3 totals 14 residues. V gave up 5 bases and J gave up 6 bases, with 17 bases separating them. Germline V gene sequence: CDR1 SGHTA, CDR2 FQGNSA. CDR3 loop: CASSPGGSSGEQYF. The CDR3 DNA follows: TGTGCCAGCAGCCCGGGCGGCAGTAGCGGCGAGCAGTACTTC.

The chain uses TRBV28 and TRBJ1-4; D uncertain. The CDR3 length is 15 residues. V dropped 4 bases and J dropped 8 bases, with 17 bases sitting between them. The germline gives CDR1 MDHEN, CDR2 SYDVKM. As DNA, the CDR3 is TGTGCCAGCAGTTCCCCAGGAGGGCCCGGCGAAAAACTGTTTTTT. Translation: CASSSPGGPGEKLFF.

The V gene is TRBV11-2, the J gene TRBJ2-7; tentatively, D is TRBD2 (5 bases). V lost 5 bases to trimming and J lost 6 bases, with 23 bases between them. CDR1 and CDR2 (germline): SGHAT, FQNNGV. The CDR3 extends over 16 amino acids. This CDR3 is CASSNPSSGWVAEQYF. The DNA for the CDR3 is TGTGCCAGCAGCAACCCATCGTCGGGATGGGTAGCCGAGCAGTACTTC. The entire variable domain, with the rest obtained from reference TRBV11-2 and TRBJ2-7, is as follows: EAGVAQSPRYKIIEKRQSVAFWCNPISGHATLYWYQQILGQGPKLLIQFQNNGVVDDSQLPKDRFSAERLKGVDSTLKIQPAKLEDSAVYLCASSNPSSGWVAEQYFGPGTRLTVT.

The genes are TRBV7-2 and TRBJ1-1; D perhaps matches TRBD1 (5 bases). CDR3 size: 15 residues. Per germline, CDR1 SGHTA and CDR2 FQGNSA. V was cut by 5 bases and J by 2 bases, with 15 bases left in between. Here the CDR3 reads CASSLRGGANTEAFF. Here the CDR3 DNA reads TGTGCCAGCAGCCTTAGGGGAGGCGCTAACACTGAAGCTTTCTTT.

V gene TRBV5-8 combines with J gene TRBJ2-3; D gene ambiguous. The V end lost 0 bases, the J end lost 2 bases, and 10 bases lay between the germline ends. CDR3 length equals 15 residues. CDR1 SGHTS and CDR2 YDEGEE come from the germline V gene. The CDR3: CASSLAPTSTDTQYF. In DNA, the CDR3 is TGTGCCAGCAGCTTGGCCCCCACCTCCACAGATACGCAGTATTTT.

This sequence joins TRBV4-1 and TRBJ2-7; D uncertain. CDR1 is MGHRA, CDR2 YSYEKL, per germline. The CDR3 consists of 15 residues. Trimming cost V 1 base and J 4 bases, with 14 bases left between them. CDR3 sequence reads: CASSQGADTAYEQYF. The CDR3 DNA sequence: TGCGCCAGCAGCCAAGGGGCAGACACAGCTTACGAGCAGTACTTC.

This chain uses TRBV6-1 with TRBJ2-3; tentative D call: TRBD1 (6 bases). Germline assignment: CDR1 MNHNS and CDR2 SASEGT. The CDR3 is made up of 13 amino acids. Trimming shortened V by 5 bases and J by 6 bases, and 12 bases separated the two germline ends. The DNA for the CDR3 is TGTGCCAGCAGTCAGAAGAGGGGGGATACGCAGTATTTT. Residues: CASSQKRGDTQYF.

This clone came up once. The chain links TRBV29-1 to TRBJ2-7; 9 nucleotides match TRBD1. This CDR3 spans 13 amino acids. Germline V CDR1 and CDR2: SQVTM, ANQGSEA. The J segment lost 2 bases and the V segment lost 4 bases, leaving 3 bases of the junction unmatched. Written as DNA, the CDR3 is TGCAGCGTTGGTGGGACAGGGCCCTACGAGCAGTACTTC. It specifies CSVGGTGPYEQYF.

The CDR3 region is CASSFPVDSVSYEQYF. The CDR3 bases are TGCGCCAGCAGCTTCCCGGTGGACTCAGTGTCCTACGAGCAGTACTTC. This chain uses TRBV5-1 with TRBJ2-7, with a tentative D call TRBD2 (5 bases). Germline values: CDR1 SGHRS, CDR2 YFSETQ. This CDR3 region has 16 residues. V lost 2 bases and J lost 1, with 16 bases in between.

The rearrangement links TRBV7-9 to TRBJ2-1, with 8 bases fitting TRBD2. Per the germline V gene, CDR1 is SEHNR and CDR2 is FQNEAQ (reference sequence). The CDR3 runs to 18 residues. V lost 1 base and J lost 3; bases outside the gene matches: 11. This CDR3 reads CASSLGRSGGRLYNEQFF. CDR3 nucleotides: TGTGCCAGCAGCTTAGGGAGGTCGGGCGGGAGGCTCTACAATGAGCAGTTCTTC.

Comments on this clone: The same CDR3 also results from other DNA sequences found in this sample. V and J are TRBV6-6 and TRBJ1-1; possible D gene TRBD1, 5 bases. The CDR3 length is 14 residues. Per germline, CDR1 MNHNY and CDR2 SVGAGI (reference sequence). V lost 0 bases and J 3 bases, leaving 8 bases between the germline ends. Written as DNA, the CDR3 is TGTGCCAGCAGTTACTCGCGAGGGGACACTGAAGCTTTCTTT. The encoded protein is CASSYSRGDTEAFF.

Details on this clone: This clone may be a read error of a much larger clone one base away. The same CDR3 also results from other DNA sequences found in this sample. The rearrangement links TRBV2 to TRBJ2-5; D unresolved. Trimming shortened V by 2 bases and J by 5 bases, and 3 bases separated the two germline ends. Germline values: CDR1 SNHLY, CDR2 FYNNEI. The CDR3 runs 11 residues. This CDR3 is CASSEQETQYF. CDR3 nucleotides: TGTGCCAGCAGTGAACAGGAGACCCAGTACTTC.

V gene TRBV6-5 combines with J gene TRBJ2-7, with 12 positions matching TRBD2. The germline V gene encodes CDR1 MNHEY and CDR2 SVGAGI. The CDR3 contains 16 residues. With 0 bases clipped from V and 7 bases from J, the junction kept 7 bases outside the gene matches. CDR3 in DNA: TGTGCCAGCAGTTACTCGATAACTAGCGGGAGGATGGAGCAGTACTTC. Its translation is CASSYSITSGRMEQYF.

The chain employs TRBV5-4 and TRBJ2-1, with 7 bases lining up with TRBD2. Unmatched junction bases numbered 14, after V lost 3 bases and J lost 2 bases. CDR1 is SGHNT and CDR2 is YYREEE in the germline V gene (reference sequence). This CDR3 is built from 18 residues. CDR3 in amino acids: CASSSAAGLSNTYNEQFF. CDR3 coding DNA: TGTGCCAGCAGCTCGGCCGCGGGACTATCCAATACCTACAATGAGCAGTTCTTC.

This chain links TRBV7-6 with TRBJ2-3, with 7 nucleotides matching TRBD1. V lost 5 bases, J lost 2 bases, and 4 bases stayed unmatched. Germline V CDR1 and CDR2: SGHVS, FNYEAQ. This CDR3 region has 14 residues. The CDR3 sequence is CASSLGQATDTQYF. The CDR3 coding sequence is TGTGCCAGCAGCCTCGGACAGGCCACAGATACGCAGTATTTT.

The chain is built from TRBV18 and TRBJ1-1; D unresolved. Trimming shortened V by 3 bases and J by 1 base, and 9 bases separated the two germline ends. The V gene's germline CDR1 is KGHSH and CDR2 LQKENI. The CDR3 runs 14 residues. This CDR3 reads CASSPDGQNTEAFF. Written as DNA, the CDR3 is TGTGCCAGCTCACCCGACGGGCAGAACACTGAAGCTTTCTTT.